The source of this T cell receptor beta chain is a study of cytomegalovirus exposure and HLA in healthy donors. J lost 8 bases, V lost 8 bases, and 10 bases had no gene match. Germline V gives CDR1 LNHDA, CDR2 SQIVND (reference sequence). The CDR3 contains 14 residues. Details on this clone: What it binds is not known.

The PCR had 60 Vbeta and 13 Jbeta primers. TCRdb keeps only in-frame clones here, not all; method: immunoSEQ multiplex PCR. With 55,000 to 85,000 clones in the sample, the ten largest clones hold 1.5% to 2%. Findings and limits, study-wide: According to a later analysis, donors in an Asian-associated ancestry cluster reportedly had fewer N-insertions than the roughly 660-donor mean. In a later analysis, a missense DCLRE1C variant was linked to TCR beta V- and J-gene trimming. HLA allele associations emerged for about 16,000 TCR beta sequences in a later analysis, at 0.05 false discovery rate.

Sample: PBMCs. V and J are TRBV19 and TRBJ1-2; 11 bases align to TRBD1. This TCR derives from a woman aged 25 to 39 in good health and CMV-seronegative. The CDR3 spells CASAQDRGQEGYTF. The CDR3 DNA is TGTGCCAGTGCCCAGGACAGGGGGCAGGAAGGCTACACCTTC.